A selection of T cell receptor beta chains follows, all from one sample in a study of T cell responses to AZD1222 COVID-19 vaccine. Data came from immunoSEQ multiplex PCR; TCRdb stores just in-frame clones and leaves some out. The table lists around 66,000 clones, around 74% of them singletons, with about a quarter in the top ten. The sample in question was peripheral blood, obtained on day 0 of MenACWY control vaccination. These receptors all stem from an adult in good health. The conserved cysteine and the conserved F or W are not part of the CDR3 here. Not all rows give a size; the values are once, few, many and, for expanded clones, a class.

j_gene: TRBJ2-7; abundance: .; v_gene: TRBV7-2; CDR3aa: ASSLDARTYEQY
j_gene: TRBJ1-1; abundance: .; v_gene: TRBV18; CDR3aa: ASSPEWGGASTEAF
j_gene: TRBJ1-5; abundance: .; v_gene: TRBV5-5; CDR3aa: ASSLDRDQPQH
j_gene: TRBJ2-3; abundance: once; v_gene: TRBV19; CDR3aa: ASSAGVPGDTQY
j_gene: TRBJ1-5; abundance: .; v_gene: TRBV5-5; CDR3aa: ASSLVMGDPEH
j_gene: TRBJ2-3; abundance: .; v_gene: TRBV3-1/TRBV3-2; CDR3aa: ASSQDIVSTQY
j_gene: TRBJ2-6; abundance: .; v_gene: TRBV28; CDR3aa: ASSLRDRSSGANVLT
j_gene: TRBJ1-2; abundance: .; v_gene: TRBV15; CDR3aa: ATSRDRRPPLGGYT
j_gene: TRBJ2-7; abundance: .; v_gene: TRBV10-2; CDR3aa: ASFFSDRIDYEQY
j_gene: TRBJ1-2; abundance: .; v_gene: TRBV7-2; CDR3aa: ASSLGHSYGYT
j_gene: TRBJ2-2; abundance: .; v_gene: TRBV30; CDR3aa: AWSTSTGELF
j_gene: TRBJ1-1; abundance: .; v_gene: TRBV5-1; CDR3aa: ASSFEGGMRTEAF
j_gene: TRBJ1-3; abundance: .; v_gene: TRBV2; CDR3aa: ASSEGTFGNTIY
j_gene: TRBJ1-4; abundance: .; v_gene: TRBV7-2; CDR3aa: ASSLGLTGGIEKLF
j_gene: TRBJ1-2; abundance: .; v_gene: TRBV27; CDR3aa: ASSSATGGYT
j_gene: TRBJ2-7; abundance: .; v_gene: TRBV6-5; CDR3aa: ASSYSRTGNNEQY
j_gene: TRBJ2-1; abundance: .; v_gene: TRBV19; CDR3aa: ASSIGRLHRPEQF
j_gene: TRBJ2-1; abundance: few; v_gene: TRBV7-9; CDR3aa: ASSSGRQGDNEQF
j_gene: TRBJ1-2; abundance: .; v_gene: TRBV28; CDR3aa: ASSPPGPGYGYT
j_gene: TRBJ2-2; abundance: .; v_gene: TRBV28; CDR3aa: ASSLTPAGNTGELF
j_gene: TRBJ2-5; abundance: .; v_gene: TRBV5-6; CDR3aa: ASSQGAAKETQY
j_gene: TRBJ1-2; abundance: .; v_gene: TRBV12-2; CDR3aa: ASRLSRLGPVYGYT
j_gene: TRBJ2-7; abundance: .; v_gene: TRBV9; CDR3aa: ASSVGLSSYEQY
j_gene: TRBJ2-5; abundance: .; v_gene: TRBV29-1; CDR3aa: SVEERSQETQY
j_gene: TRBJ1-1; abundance: .; v_gene: TRBV3-1/TRBV3-2; CDR3aa: ASSQGATEAF
j_gene: TRBJ2-4; abundance: .; v_gene: TRBV7-2; CDR3aa: ASSLVGSFSKNIQY
j_gene: TRBJ2-1; abundance: .; v_gene: TRBV12-1; CDR3aa: ASSSKASGRAGEQF
j_gene: TRBJ2-5; abundance: .; v_gene: TRBV19; CDR3aa: ASSITGAETQY
j_gene: TRBJ1-6; abundance: once; v_gene: TRBV27; CDR3aa: ASSVDYNSPLH
j_gene: TRBJ2-2; abundance: .; v_gene: TRBV12-3/TRBV12-4; CDR3aa: ASSLREGGELF
j_gene: TRBJ1-2; abundance: .; v_gene: TRBV4-2; CDR3aa: ASSQDTATGAYGYT
j_gene: TRBJ2-2; abundance: once; v_gene: TRBV9; CDR3aa: ASSVLSSENTGELF
j_gene: TRBJ2-7; abundance: .; v_gene: TRBV28; CDR3aa: ASSTGTGLFEQY
j_gene: TRBJ1-6; abundance: .; v_gene: TRBV6-2/TRBV6-3; CDR3aa: ASSLPGLKSPLH